Sequencing of this T cell receptor beta chain was carried out in a study of blood T cell repertoires in COVID-19. Across the whole study: The United States, Italy and Spain supplied acute and convalescent COVID-19 samples. PBMCs, B-cell-depleted T cells, or T cells were the source of the cDNA or gDNA that made up the material.

As for this clone: Germline and junction disagree at one end, which may indicate a read error.

How the authors handled the data: Counts of nucleated cells, estimated from reference gene primer amplification, were obtained. The data were produced by immunoSEQ multiplex PCR, yet TCRdb's version contains in-frame clones alone and is incomplete. The V and J calls and clone size are taken from that table; D and trimming were inferred from the DNA. The data contain 150,000 to 200,000 clones, 75% to 95% of them singletons. Sequenced input: peripheral blood. The clonotype comes from a man aged 45-65 years with acute or convalescent COVID-19.

CDR3 nucleotide sequence: TGTGCCAGCAGACAAGGGGGACAGGCCTATCAGCCCCAGCATTTT. Protein product: CASRQGGQAYQPQHF. The chain couples TRBV4-2 to TRBJ1-5; 8 positions agree with TRBD1. CDR1 and CDR2 (germline): LGHNA, YNFKEQ. The CDR3 contains 15 residues.